Below are 23 T cell receptor beta chains sequenced from a single sample in a study of cytomegalovirus exposure and HLA in healthy donors. Researchers ran the PCR with 60 Vbeta and 13 Jbeta primers. Generated by immunoSEQ multiplex PCR, the TCRdb table keeps only in-frame clones and is missing some. In the table there are 100,000 to 120,000 clones, roughly 70% of which are singletons. The sample taken for sequencing was PBMCs. The receptors here all came from a man aged 18 to 29 in good health and CMV-seropositive.

In this sample, this clone turned up a few times. DNA for the CDR3: TGTGCCAGCAAGCTTACTAGCGGCACCGGGGAGCTGTTTTTT. Its protein is CASKLTSGTGELFF. V gene TRBV5-6 combines with J gene TRBJ2-2, with 8 bases lining up with TRBD2. Trimming cost V 6 bases and J 4 bases; bases outside gene matches: 5. The CDR3 consists of 14 residues. Germline V gene sequence: CDR1 SGHDT, CDR2 YYEEEE.

The chain uses TRBV5-6 and TRBJ1-5, with D unclear. The CDR3 has 14 residues. In germline, CDR1 is SGHDT, CDR2 YYEEEE. V was pared by 4 bases and J by 0 bases, with 8 bases between. The CDR3 is CASSRTVSNQPQHF. The CDR3 DNA reads as TGTGCCAGCAGCCGCACGGTTAGCAATCAGCCCCAGCATTTT.

V is TRBV11-2 and J is TRBJ1-2; 9 bases match TRBD1. V dropped 5 bases and J dropped 8; count of bases not matched to a gene: 9. Germline V gene sequence: CDR1 SGHAT, CDR2 FQNNGV. This CDR3 spans 14 amino acids. The CDR3 here is CASSKTGTGSGYTF. In DNA form, the CDR3 reads TGTGCCAGCAGCAAGACCGGGACAGGGAGCGGCTACACCTTC.

The table lists this clone with a count of one. The chain is built from TRBV7-3 and TRBJ2-5; possible D gene TRBD1, 7 bases. The CDR3 loop spans 15 amino acids. V was shortened by 3 bases and J by 5 bases, with 16 bases between the two germline ends. In germline, CDR1 is SGHTA, CDR2 FQGTGA. The CDR3 reads CASSFPGAGGETQYF. Here the CDR3 DNA reads TGTGCCAGCAGCTTTCCGGGGGCAGGGGGGGAGACCCAGTACTTC.

The V call is TRBV20-1, the J call TRBJ2-1, with no clear D. CDR1 and CDR2 from the germline V gene are DFQATT and SNEGSKA (reference sequence). V gave up 5 bases and J gave up 4 bases, with 3 bases separating them. The CDR3 has 10 residues. The CDR3 here is CSAPYNEQFF. In DNA form, the CDR3 reads TGCAGTGCTCCTTACAATGAGCAGTTCTTC.

V and J are TRBV2 and TRBJ1-1; D is unresolved. V gave up 7 bases and J gave up 1 base, with 16 bases separating them. This CDR3 spans 15 amino acids. CDR1 is SNHLY and CDR2 is FYNNEI in the germline V gene. The CDR3, as DNA: TGTGCCAGCAAACGAGGCGAGGGTACGAACACTGAAGCTTTCTTT. Residues: CASKRGEGTNTEAFF.

V is TRBV19 and J is TRBJ1-6; 8 bases line up with TRBD1. The V segment lost 7 bases and the J segment 9 bases; nucleotides outside the gene matches: 11. Germline CDR1 LNHDA, CDR2 SQIVND (reference sequence). CDR3 length equals 15 residues. CDR3 coding DNA: TGTGCCAGTACTCCGGGACAGGTCGAGAGTTCACCCCTCCACTTT. Protein sequence: CASTPGQVESSPLHF.

The chain recombines TRBV9 with TRBJ1-5, with D possibly being TRBD1 (6 bases). Deletions cut 3 bases from V and 5 bases from J, with 12 bases between. Looked up from germline, CDR1 is SGDLS and CDR2 is YYNGEE. There are 14 residues in the CDR3. The CDR3 nucleotides are TGTGCCAGCAGCGAGGGACAACCCGATCAGCCCCAGCATTTT. Translating it yields CASSEGQPDQPQHF.

The rearrangement uses TRBV6-5 and TRBJ2-1; possible D gene TRBD1, 8 bases. Germline loops: CDR1 MNHEY, CDR2 SVGAGI. This CDR3 has 14 residues. V dropped 8 bases and J dropped 8 bases, with 19 bases sitting between them. CDR3 nucleotide sequence: TGTGCCAGCGGTCGCGGGGGACAGGCGCATGAGCAGTTCTTC. Translated, it gives CASGRGGQAHEQFF.

A single count supports this clone. CDR3 sequence: CSVGDRTSVSAQFF. The CDR3 region has the DNA TGCAGCGTGGGTGACAGAACTTCGGTTAGTGCGCAGTTCTTC. This rearrangement joins TRBV29-1 to TRBJ2-1; a weak D match, TRBD1 (5 bases). The V end was cut by 6 bases, the J end by 12 bases, with 24 bases between. Per germline, CDR1 SQVTM and CDR2 ANQGSEA. CDR3 size: 14 residues.

This chain joins TRBV28 and TRBJ2-3; D gene ambiguous. Germline V CDR1 and CDR2: MDHEN, SYDVKM. The CDR3 sequence is 14 residues long. V was pared by 8 bases and J by 3 bases, with 15 bases between. The CDR3 here is CASGDPGSTDTQYF. CDR3 coding DNA: TGTGCCAGCGGAGACCCCGGCTCTACAGATACGCAGTATTTT.

This clone was detected only a few times. The chain couples TRBV7-3 to TRBJ1-2, with 9 bases aligning to TRBD1. The CDR3 has 16 amino acids. CDR1 is SGHTA and CDR2 is FQGTGA in the germline V gene. With V trimmed by 2 bases and J by 6 bases, 10 bases remained unmatched. The CDR3, as DNA: TGTGCCAGCAGCTTAGATGCCGGGACAGGGAGGAATGGCTACACCTTC. It is translated as CASSLDAGTGRNGYTF.

The V gene is TRBV4-1, the J gene TRBJ1-1; D gene uncertain. CDR3 size: 11 residues. Germline V gene sequence: CDR1 MGHRA, CDR2 YSYEKL. Trimming took off 5 bases at V and 4 bases at J, with 5 bases between the two ends. The CDR3 sequence: CASSDITEAFF. The CDR3 nucleotides are TGCGCCAGCAGCGACATCACTGAAGCTTTCTTT.

This clone has more than one count but fewer than ten. The chain has TRBV5-6 and TRBJ2-5; 7 bases align to TRBD1. With 5 bases clipped from V and 1 base from J, the junction kept 8 bases outside the gene matches. The CDR3 consists of 15 residues. The germline CDR1 and CDR2 sequences are SGHDT and YYEEEE. The CDR3 DNA reads as TGTGCCAGCAGATATCTTACAGGGGTCCAAGAGACCCAGTACTTC. Translated, it gives CASRYLTGVQETQYF.

The chain recombines TRBV6-5 with TRBJ2-3; D is uncertain. The CDR3 has 16 amino acids. Germline CDR1 MNHEY, CDR2 SVGAGI. Trimming removed 4 bases from V and 11 bases from J, with 25 bases in between. CDR3 residues: CASSSLIPSRVRGQYF. CDR3 sequence (DNA): TGTGCCAGCAGTTCCCTTATACCCTCCCGGGTGAGAGGGCAGTATTTT.

This chain connects TRBV7-2 to TRBJ1-2; 7 nucleotides align to TRBD1. This CDR3 spans 13 amino acids. J was trimmed by 8 bases and V by 3 bases; bases with no gene match: 6. CDR1 SGHTA and CDR2 FQGNSA come from the germline V gene. The CDR3 bases are TGTGCCAGCAGCTTCGACAGGGCGGGGGGCTACACCTTC. Translated, it gives CASSFDRAGGYTF.

V usage is TRBV28 and J usage is TRBJ2-7, with D possibly TRBD1 on 6 matching bases. This CDR3 contains 12 residues. The V gene lost 6 bases and the J gene lost 3 bases, with 9 bases spanning the gap. Germline assignment: CDR1 MDHEN and CDR2 SYDVKM. The CDR3 sequence is CASRYRDYEQYF. In DNA form, the CDR3 reads TGTGCCAGCAGGTACAGGGACTACGAGCAGTACTTC. Full variable domain (rest looked up from reference TRBV28 and TRBJ2-7): DVKVTQSSRYLVKRTGEKVFLECVQDMDHENMFWYRQDPGLGLRLIYFSYDVKMKEKGDIPEGYSVSREKKERFSLILESASTNQTSMYLCASRYRDYEQYFGPGTRLTVT.

Only a few counts were recorded for this clone. This sequence joins TRBV28 and TRBJ2-4, with TRBD2 matching 7 bases. Germline CDR1 and CDR2: MDHEN and SYDVKM. V was clipped by 2 bases and J by 6 bases; unmatched bases: 7. The CDR3 runs 15 residues. The DNA of the CDR3 is TGTGCCAGCAGTTTAGGTGGGGGGGTGAGAAACATTCAGTACTTC. The encoded protein is CASSLGGGVRNIQYF.

The rearrangement uses TRBV19 and TRBJ2-7; tentative D call: TRBD1 (5 bases). Germline CDR1 reads LNHDA; CDR2 reads SQIVND (reference sequence). The CDR3 is 13 amino acids. The V end lost 3 bases, the J end lost 1 base, and 7 bases lay between the germline ends. CDR3 sequence reads: CASSIDSSYEQYF. The DNA for the CDR3 is TGTGCCAGTAGTATTGACAGTTCCTACGAGCAGTACTTC. Based on the CDR3 plus reference TRBV19 and TRBJ2-7, the full variable domain is DGGITQSPKYLFRKEGQNVTLSCEQNLNHDAMYWYRQDPGQGLRLIYYSQIVNDFQKGDIAEGYSVSREKKESFPLTVTSAQKNPTAFYLCASSIDSSYEQYFGPGTRLTVT.

This clone has just one count. The genes are TRBV30 and TRBJ2-1, with unresolved D. The length of the CDR3 is 13 residues. Germline CDR1 GTSNPN, CDR2 SVGIG (reference sequence). V was pared by 3 bases and J by 0 bases, with 6 bases between. The CDR3, as DNA: TGTGCCTGGAGGCCTAGCTCCTACAATGAGCAGTTCTTC. As protein: CAWRPSSYNEQFF. Together with reference TRBV30 and TRBJ2-1, the CDR3 gives the full variable domain: SQTIHQWPATLVQPVGSPLSLECTVEGTSNPNLYWYRQAAGRGLQLLFYSVGIGQISSEVPQNLSASRPQDRQFILSSKKLLLSDSGFYLCAWRPSSYNEQFFGPGTRLTVL.

The count of this clone is one. In nucleotides, the CDR3 is TGTGCCAGCAGTGATCACCGGGACATTCGGGAGACCCAGTACTTC. It encodes CASSDHRDIRETQYF. The chain links TRBV25-1 to TRBJ2-5; weak D call: TRBD1 (6 bases). Trimming shortened V by 3 bases and J by 5 bases, and 16 bases separated the two germline ends. Germline V gene data show CDR1 as MGHDK and CDR2 as SYGVNS. The CDR3 spans 15 residues.

The count of this clone is one. The chain links TRBV7-9 to TRBJ1-2, with 9 bases aligning to TRBD1. The length of the CDR3 is 15 residues. CDR1 SEHNR and CDR2 FQNEAQ come from the germline V gene (reference sequence). The junction had 6 bases not matched to a gene; V was cut back by 1 base and J by 6 bases. The CDR3 region has the DNA TGTGCCAGCAGCTTAGAGGACAGGGGACGGAATGGCTACACCTTC. Translation: CASSLEDRGRNGYTF. Complete variable domain (other parts from reference TRBV7-9 and TRBJ1-2): DTGVSQNPRHKITKRGQNVTFRCDPISEHNRLYWYRQTLGQGPEFLTYFQNEAQLEKSRLLSDRFSAERPKGSFSTLEIQRTEQGDSAMYLCASSLEDRGRNGYTFGSGTRLTVV.

The DNA for the CDR3 is TGTGCCAGCAGCTTAAGGGAAGAGGGTGGCTACACCTTC. Protein: CASSLREEGGYTF. The chain employs TRBV7-9 and TRBJ1-2; D ambiguous. Between the trimmed V and J ends, which lost 2 bases and 7 bases, there was a span of 11 bases. Germline CDR1 is SEHNR and CDR2 is FQNEAQ (reference sequence). The CDR3 has 13 residues.